This T cell receptor beta chain comes out of a study of OX40 agonist ivuxolimab in advanced cancers. The V gene end was trimmed by 1 base and the J gene end by 2 bases; junction bases not matched to a gene: 5. The CDR3 loop spans 15 amino acids. In germline, CDR1 is SGHVS, CDR2 FQNEAQ. The protocol was immunoSEQ multiplex PCR, while the TCRdb copy is restricted to in-frame clones and leaves out a portion. The table includes tens of thousands of clones, around 94% detected once. This chain joins TRBV7-8 and TRBJ2-7; 7 bases are shared with TRBD1. Sample: CD4+ or CD8+ T cells sorted from blood, taken in a trial of the OX40 agonist ivuxolimab. The receptor was isolated from an adult with an advanced solid tumor such as melanoma, head and neck, liver or kidney cancer. The chain's CDR3 is CASSLVWQGAYEQYF. The CDR3 coding sequence is TGTGCCAGCAGCTTAGTGTGGCAGGGGGCCTACGAGCAGTACTTC.